In its sample, the clone carrying this T cell receptor (beta chain) was seen many times. Its specificity is unknown. This record comes from a study of T cells in Graves' hyperthyroidism and ophthalmopathy. Uncontrolled infection, other autoimmune disease, pregnancy or lactation excluded patients. This sample holds PBMCs from approximately 10 ml fresh peripheral blood. Findings and caveats of the study: In the analysis, a 13 V-J model separated ophthalmopathy from stable hyperthyroidism.

RNA transcripts were the template for amplifying TCR beta CDR3 regions. TCR CDR3 underwent first-round RT-PCR with the HTBI primer set. A single record per CDR3 protein comes from TCRdb applying MiXCR to the multiplex PCR reads. The profile shows roughly 600,000 distinct CDR3 sequences, 13% to 15% of them singletons. CDR3 length: 15 residues. Germline CDR1 ENHRY, CDR2 SYGVKD. The ends were cut back, 3 bases at V and 2 bases at J, with 11 bases in the middle. The clonotype originates from a woman in her fifties or sixties with Graves' ophthalmopathy. The sample consisted of blood. The V call is TRBV10-3, the J call TRBJ1-5; D remains ambiguous. The CDR3 bases are TGTGCCATCAGTGAAGCAGGAGTAGGCAATCAGCCCCAGCATTTT. Protein product: CAISEAGVGNQPQHF.